This paragraph reports one T cell receptor beta chain. Its target is not known. The data are from a study of T cell responses to AZD1222 COVID-19 vaccine. Study conclusions and caveats: Regions 160-218 and 743-854 dominated among vaccine-associated CD4 TCRs spanning spike. Seropositivity was recorded at baseline in only a handful of AZD1222 recipients.

Clones were read by immunoSEQ multiplex PCR, and TCRdb kept only the in-frame ones, dropping some. This sample has 200,000 to 250,000 clones, with 85% to 95% found just once. The CDR3 contains 11 residues. Trimming pared 7 bases from V and 9 bases from J, leaving 10 bases between. Germline V lookup: CDR1 SNHLY, CDR2 FYNNEI. This clonotype originated in an adult in good health. Material: peripheral blood, obtained on day 0 of MenACWY control vaccination. The rearrangement uses TRBV2 and TRBJ2-1, with no clear D. CDR3 sequence (DNA): TGTGCCAGCAAAAGCTTGGGTGAGCAGTTCTTC. Protein: CASKSLGEQFF.